The 25 T cell receptor beta chains below come from one sample, sequenced in a study of cytomegalovirus exposure and HLA in healthy donors (dated by TCRdb to about 2017). To prepare the library, the immunoSEQ multiplex PCR assay was applied. For the multiplex PCR, a mixture combining 60 forward primers for TCR Vbeta segments and 13 reverse primers for TCR Jbeta segments was used. The table comes from immuneACCESS by way of TCRdb, which keeps in-frame sequences with V and J called. Part of the clones is missing from these tables; in studies checked, under half for an unresolved V gene and the rest for unknown reasons. The sample has approximately 170,000 clones on record, around two thirds of them singletons. In total, the top ten clones hold around 3% of the sample. The sequencing sample was made of PBMCs. The origin of the receptors is a man in his forties or fifties in good health and CMV-seronegative.

This clone has a single count. This chain uses TRBV19 with TRBJ1-1; D remains ambiguous. The length of the CDR3 is 12 residues. CDR1 LNHDA and CDR2 SQIVND come from the germline V gene (reference sequence). V was pared by 5 bases and J by 0 bases, with 4 bases between. CDR3 residues: CASSGLNTEAFF. CDR3 coding DNA: TGTGCCAGTAGTGGCTTGAACACTGAAGCTTTCTTT.

The chain joins TRBV19 to TRBJ2-7; D possibly corresponds to TRBD2 (6 bases). With 5 bases removed from V and 6 bases from J, the gap between germline ends came to 20 bases. Germline V gives CDR1 LNHDA, CDR2 SQIVND (reference sequence). The CDR3 has 15 residues. The CDR3 sequence: CASSRAGSTPFEQYF. The CDR3 DNA is TGTGCCAGTAGTCGGGCGGGATCTACCCCCTTCGAGCAGTACTTC. Full variable domain (rest looked up from reference TRBV19 and TRBJ2-7): DGGITQSPKYLFRKEGQNVTLSCEQNLNHDAMYWYRQDPGQGLRLIYYSQIVNDFQKGDIAEGYSVSREKKESFPLTVTSAQKNPTAFYLCASSRAGSTPFEQYFGPGTRLTVT.

This clone appeared a single time. The CDR3 protein is CAISEVLWYEQYF. In DNA form, the CDR3 reads TGTGCCATCAGTGAGGTTTTGTGGTACGAGCAGTACTTC. This chain uses TRBV10-3 with TRBJ2-5, with D uncertain. TRBJ2-7 matches the DNA end more closely, so the J call is doubtful. The CDR3 extends over 13 amino acids. Germline V lookup: CDR1 ENHRY, CDR2 SYGVKD.

Worth noting for this clone: The identical CDR3 is also encoded by other nucleotide sequences in the sample. The chain uses TRBV9 and TRBJ2-3; TRBD2 aligns across 9 bases. The CDR3 spans 16 residues. Per the germline V gene, CDR1 is SGDLS and CDR2 is YYNGEE. J gave up 6 bases and V 0 bases, and 8 bases lay outside the gene matches. CDR3 nucleotide sequence: TGTGCCAGCAGCGTAGCTCCTAGCGGGGTAGGTGATACGCAGTATTTT. Translated, it gives CASSVAPSGVGDTQYF.

The CDR3 region is CASSLTGTVGNTIYF. The CDR3 DNA is TGTGCCAGCAGCTTGACAGGGACAGTTGGAAACACCATATATTTT. The gene calls are TRBV7-2 and TRBJ1-3; 7 nucleotides align to TRBD1. CDR1 SGHTA and CDR2 FQGNSA come from the germline V gene. This CDR3 has 15 residues. V lost 3 bases, J lost 3 bases, and 5 bases stayed unmatched.

This clone was counted between two and nine times. The chain links TRBV10-1 to TRBJ2-3; D is possibly TRBD1 (6 bases). The CDR3 spans 15 residues. V lost 6 bases and J lost 2, with 15 bases in between. The V gene's germline CDR1 is WNHNN and CDR2 SYGVQD (reference sequence). The CDR3 nucleotides are TGCGCCAGCAGGGGTCTGAGGGGGTACACAGATACGCAGTATTTT. Residues: CASRGLRGYTDTQYF.

The chain's CDR3 is CATRSGGKNNEQFF. DNA of the CDR3: TGTGCCACCCGTAGCGGGGGGAAAAACAATGAGCAGTTCTTC. This chain connects TRBV15 to TRBJ2-1; 10 bases agree with TRBD2. V trimming: 8 bases; J trimming: 5 bases; junction bases outside the gene matches: 6. The germline V gene encodes CDR1 LNHNV and CDR2 YYDKDF (reference sequence). The CDR3 is 14 residues long.

The table lists this clone with a few counts. V usage is TRBV5-1 and J usage is TRBJ2-1, with 8 bases that match TRBD2. The CDR3 runs to 16 residues. The germline V gene encodes CDR1 SGHRS and CDR2 YFSETQ. Trimming cost V 7 bases and J 4 bases; bases outside gene matches: 13. Written as DNA, the CDR3 is TGCGCCAGCGGACTCTCACTAGCGGAAATATACAATGAGCAGTTCTTC. Translating it yields CASGLSLAEIYNEQFF.

The genes are TRBV30 and TRBJ1-4, with 7 nucleotides matching TRBD1. Germline CDR1 reads GTSNPN; CDR2 reads SVGIG (reference sequence). This CDR3 region has 13 residues. Trimming at V came to 3 bases and at J to 6 bases, leaving 4 bases not matched to a gene. This CDR3 is CAWRSRGHEKLFF. The DNA of the CDR3 is TGTGCCTGGAGGTCAAGGGGGCATGAAAAACTGTTTTTT.

The V and J genes are TRBV11-1 and TRBJ2-7; TRBD1 is a possible D gene (6 bases). The germline V gene has CDR1 SGHAT and CDR2 FQDESV (reference sequence). The ends were cut back, 5 bases at V and 2 bases at J, with 25 bases in the middle. The CDR3 contains 18 residues. The chain's CDR3 is CASSRPPPSWAGAYEQYF. CDR3 sequence (DNA): TGTGCCAGCAGCCGACCCCCACCTTCATGGGCAGGGGCCTACGAGCAGTACTTC.

This clone was recorded a few times. The CDR3 sequence: CASSLKEGPYEQYF. Written as DNA, the CDR3 is TGTGCCAGCAGCTTAAAAGAGGGCCCCTACGAGCAGTACTTC. J is TRBJ2-7 and V is TRBV11-2, with D tentatively TRBD2 (5 bases). The CDR3 runs 14 residues. The V and J ends lost 2 bases and 2 bases respectively, with 10 bases between them. From germline, CDR1 is SGHAT and CDR2 FQNNGV.

This chain connects TRBV5-6 to TRBJ1-1; D possibly corresponds to TRBD1 (6 bases). Germline CDR1 reads SGHDT; CDR2 reads YYEEEE. The CDR3 runs 12 residues. Deletions cut 3 bases from V and 8 bases from J, with 11 bases between. For the CDR3, the DNA is TGTGCCAGCAGCTGGGGACATCTAGAAGCTTTCTTT. Its protein product is CASSWGHLEAFF.

The CDR3 bases are TGTGCCAGCTCACTTCTTGAGACGGGGAATTCACCCCTCCACTTT. This gives the protein CASSLLETGNSPLHF. V gene TRBV18 combines with J gene TRBJ1-6, with D unresolved. Germline V gene lookup returns CDR1 KGHSH and CDR2 LQKENI. Deletions cut 4 bases from V and 7 bases from J, with 14 bases between. The CDR3 spans 15 residues.

This chain uses TRBV6-1 with TRBJ2-5, with D unclear. Trimming removed 3 bases from V and 3 bases from J, with 2 bases in between. CDR3 length: 11 residues. Germline loops: CDR1 MNHNS, CDR2 SASEGT. The CDR3 bases are TGTGCCAGCAGTGACGAAGAGACCCAGTACTTC. This sequence encodes CASSDEETQYF.

This chain uses TRBV6-5 with TRBJ1-2; no reliable D call. Germline V gene data show CDR1 as MNHEY and CDR2 as SVGAGI. CDR3 length: 14 residues. Trimming pared 6 bases from V and 0 bases from J, leaving 11 bases between. The CDR3 DNA is TGTGCCAGCAGCCACGGTCCCGCTAACTATGGCTACACCTTC. Translated, it gives CASSHGPANYGYTF.

This clone appeared once. The chain has TRBV14 and TRBJ1-2; D not resolved. CDR1 is SGHDN and CDR2 is FVKESK in the germline V gene. The V and J ends lost 1 base and 6 bases respectively, with 6 bases between them. CDR3 length: 12 amino acids. CDR3 bases: TGTGCCAGCAGCCAAGGCAGGAATGGCTACACCTTC. Its protein is CASSQGRNGYTF.

The chain employs TRBV7-2 and TRBJ1-5; 8 nucleotides line up with TRBD1. The CDR3 runs to 14 residues. V dropped 5 bases and J dropped 4; count of bases not matched to a gene: 4. Germline V gene data show CDR1 as SGHTA and CDR2 as FQGNSA. In nucleotides, the CDR3 is TGTGCCAGCAGCCCAGACAGGGGTAATCAGCCCCAGCATTTT. Its protein product is CASSPDRGNQPQHF.

J is TRBJ1-1 and V is TRBV7-2; D might be TRBD1 (6 bases). The CDR3 is 17 amino acids. With 5 bases removed from V and 3 bases from J, the gap between germline ends came to 22 bases. CDR1 is SGHTA, CDR2 FQGNSA, per germline. The CDR3: CASSPGKDRQEYTEAFF. The CDR3 nucleotides are TGTGCCAGCAGCCCTGGAAAGGACAGACAGGAGTACACTGAAGCTTTCTTT.

Notes on this clone: Relative to the germline gene, one junction end is altered; a read error may explain this. Other DNA sequences in the sample encode the same CDR3. The rearrangement joins TRBV7-3 to TRBJ2-6; D unclear. The CDR3 spans 15 residues. Germline-derived CDR1 and CDR2 are SGHTA and FQGTGA. The CDR3 is CASSLKYYGANVLTF. The DNA of the CDR3 is TGTGCCAGTAGCTTAAAATACTACGGGGCCAACGTCCTGACTTTC.

The CDR3 bases are TGTGCCAGCAGCCAAAAGACAGGGGGCGGCTATGGCTACACCTTC. This translates into CASSQKTGGGYGYTF. This rearrangement joins TRBV14 to TRBJ1-2; the match to TRBD1 covers 10 bases. The CDR3 is 15 residues long. J was trimmed by 4 bases and V by 2 bases; bases with no gene match: 4. Looked up from germline, CDR1 is SGHDN and CDR2 is FVKESK.

The chain couples TRBV28 to TRBJ2-7; perhaps TRBD1 as D (7 bases). CDR3 length: 16 amino acids. CDR1 and CDR2 (germline): MDHEN, SYDVKM. The germline V and J ends were trimmed by 6 bases and 2 bases, with 20 bases remaining between them. CDR3 DNA sequence: TGTGCCAGCAGACCCACCGCGTCAGGGGGGACCTACGAGCAGTACTTC. It yields the protein CASRPTASGGTYEQYF.

CDR3 region: CASSVATEKGGSSGANVLTF. CDR3 DNA sequence: TGTGCCAGCAGCGTAGCTACGGAAAAGGGGGGGAGCTCTGGGGCCAACGTCCTGACTTTC. The rearrangement uses TRBV9 and TRBJ2-6, with D possibly TRBD2 on 7 matching bases. The CDR3 extends over 20 amino acids. Germline lookup yields CDR1 SGDLS and CDR2 YYNGEE. The ends were cut back, 0 bases at V and 0 bases at J, with 19 bases in the middle.

The gene calls are TRBV27 and TRBJ1-5, with 7 bases matching TRBD1. Germline assignment: CDR1 MNHEY and CDR2 SMNVEV (reference sequence). Trimming removed 5 bases from V and 7 bases from J; junction bases left unmatched: 5. This CDR3 is 13 amino acids long. CDR3 residues: CASSNRGNQPQHF. In DNA form, the CDR3 reads TGTGCCAGCAGTAACAGGGGTAACCAGCCCCAGCATTTT.

This chain joins TRBV6-6 and TRBJ1-1; D unclear. The CDR3 extends over 14 amino acids. The V end lost 1 base, the J end lost 3 bases, and 9 bases lay between the germline ends. From germline, CDR1 is MNHNY and CDR2 SVGAGI (reference sequence). The CDR3 nucleotides read TGTGCCAGCAGTTACTTGGGCCGATACACTGAAGCTTTCTTT. It yields the protein CASSYLGRYTEAFF.

The rearrangement links TRBV5-3 to TRBJ2-7; tentative D call: TRBD2 (6 bases). TRBV5-3 is an open reading frame whose function is uncertain. This CDR3 is 13 amino acids long. Trimming took 4 bases from V and 5 from J, leaving 13 bases between them. This CDR3 reads CARSRATSNEQYF. The CDR3 nucleotides read TGTGCCAGAAGCAGAGCGACTAGTAACGAGCAGTACTTC.